This entry lists 29 T cell receptor beta chains sequenced from one sample in a study of cytomegalovirus exposure and HLA in healthy donors. Vbeta (60) and Jbeta (13) primers were used in the PCR. Produced via immunoSEQ multiplex PCR; TCRdb's table is partial and in-frame only. The sample has some 150,000 clones, approximately 79% seen once; the top ten hold approximately 3.9%. The sample taken for sequencing was PBMCs. These receptors were taken from a man aged 50 to 60 in good health and CMV-seropositive.

The rearrangement uses TRBV4-2 and TRBJ1-3; D is ambiguous. V lost 4 bases and J 3 bases, leaving 4 bases between the germline ends. CDR3 size: 12 residues. Per the germline V gene, CDR1 is LGHNA and CDR2 is YNFKEQ. The CDR3 nucleotides are TGTGCCAGCAGCCGCAGTGGAAACACCATATATTTT. Translated: CASSRSGNTIYF.

This clone was seen once. The gene calls are TRBV29-1 and TRBJ1-5; D not resolved. The CDR3 covers 14 residues. V shed 4 bases and J shed 2 bases, with 12 bases lying between them. Per germline, CDR1 SQVTM and CDR2 ANQGSEA. The CDR3 loop reads CSVGSGKGNQPQHF. Here the CDR3 DNA reads TGCAGCGTTGGGAGCGGGAAGGGCAATCAGCCCCAGCATTTT. Using reference TRBV29-1 and TRBJ1-5 for the parts outside the CDR3, the full variable domain is SAVISQKPSRDICQRGTSLTIQCQVDSQVTMMFWYRQQPGQSLTLIATANQGSEATYESGFVIDKFPISRPNLTFSTLTVSNMSPEDSSIYLCSVGSGKGNQPQHFGDGTRLSIL.

This chain uses TRBV28 with TRBJ2-2; perhaps TRBD1 as D (5 bases). V was clipped by 10 bases and J by 1 base, with 10 bases between them. In germline, CDR1 is MDHEN, CDR2 SYDVKM. The CDR3 totals 13 residues. DNA for the CDR3: TGTGCCACCCGCCAGGGGAACACCGGGGAGCTGTTTTTT. The encoded protein is CATRQGNTGELFF. The entire variable domain, with the rest obtained from reference TRBV28 and TRBJ2-2, is as follows: DVKVTQSSRYLVKRTGEKVFLECVQDMDHENMFWYRQDPGLGLRLIYFSYDVKMKEKGDIPEGYSVSREKKERFSLILESASTNQTSMYLCATRQGNTGELFFGEGSRLTVL.

The J gene is TRBJ1-1, the V gene TRBV2, with D possibly matching TRBD1 (6 bases). CDR1 and CDR2 from the germline V gene are SNHLY and FYNNEI. The length of the CDR3 is 14 residues. V lost 8 bases to trimming and J lost 3 bases, with 16 bases between them. In DNA form, the CDR3 reads TGTGCCAGCCGGTGGGGGGGCTTCGACACTGAAGCTTTCTTT. Translation gives CASRWGGFDTEAFF.

The rearrangement joins TRBV6-4 to TRBJ1-1; TRBD1 matches at 10 bases. Germline V gene lookup returns CDR1 MRHNA and CDR2 SNTAGT. The CDR3 runs to 14 residues. V lost 6 bases, J lost 0 bases, and 1 base stayed unmatched. CDR3 DNA: TGTGCCAGCAGGGGACAGGGGATGAACACTGAAGCTTTCTTT. Translated, it gives CASRGQGMNTEAFF.

The J gene is TRBJ1-5, the V gene TRBV2, with TRBD1 as a possible D gene (6 bases). Trimming cost V 6 bases and J 6 bases, with 12 bases left between them. Germline CDR1 and CDR2: SNHLY and FYNNEI. This CDR3 comprises 13 residues. The CDR3 DNA is TGTGCCAGCAGACTGGACAGATCTCAGCCCCAGCATTTT. It is translated as CASRLDRSQPQHF.

As concerns this clone: The identical CDR3 is also encoded by other nucleotide sequences in the sample. The chain links TRBV6-5 to TRBJ1-5; TRBD1 matches at 8 bases. The germline V gene has CDR1 MNHEY and CDR2 SVGAGI. This CDR3 contains 13 residues. J lost 7 bases, V lost 6 bases, and 5 bases had no gene match. CDR3 nucleotide sequence: TGTGCCAGCAGCTCCGACAGGGGACAGCCCCAGCATTTT. Amino acids: CASSSDRGQPQHF.

The gene calls are TRBV11-2 and TRBJ2-2, with TRBD2 matching 8 bases. CDR3 length equals 16 residues. The junction had 7 bases not matched to a gene; V was cut back by 3 bases and J by 4 bases. The V gene's germline CDR1 is SGHAT and CDR2 FQNNGV. The CDR3 here is CASSFSAGALTGELFF. The DNA of the CDR3 is TGTGCCAGCAGCTTTTCAGCGGGGGCCCTCACCGGGGAGCTGTTTTTT. The full variable domain, rest sourced from reference TRBV11-2 and TRBJ2-2, is EAGVAQSPRYKIIEKRQSVAFWCNPISGHATLYWYQQILGQGPKLLIQFQNNGVVDDSQLPKDRFSAERLKGVDSTLKIQPAKLEDSAVYLCASSFSAGALTGELFFGEGSRLTVL.

The V call is TRBV6-1, the J call TRBJ1-5; D is perhaps TRBD1 (6 bases). The CDR3 spans 15 residues. Germline lookup yields CDR1 MNHNS and CDR2 SASEGT. V dropped 6 bases and J dropped 6 bases, with 18 bases sitting between them. Here the CDR3 reads CASSPPYKGVQPQHF. Written as DNA, the CDR3 is TGTGCCAGCAGCCCCCCGTATAAGGGGGTTCAGCCCCAGCATTTT.

The V call is TRBV5-1, the J call TRBJ2-7; tentative D call: TRBD1 (6 bases). CDR3 size: 14 residues. The V and J ends lost 3 bases and 2 bases respectively, with 12 bases between them. Germline assignment: CDR1 SGHRS and CDR2 YFSETQ. CDR3 DNA: TGCGCCAGCAGCTCAAACACAGGGCCCTACGAGCAGTACTTC. The encoded protein is CASSSNTGPYEQYF.

V gene TRBV7-6 combines with J gene TRBJ2-5; TRBD1 matches 7 bases. In germline, CDR1 is SGHVS, CDR2 FNYEAQ. This CDR3 comprises 14 residues. V lost 2 bases, J lost 4 bases, and 4 bases stayed unmatched. The CDR3 loop is CASSLSHRGETQYF. In nucleotides, the CDR3 is TGTGCCAGCAGCTTATCCCACAGGGGAGAGACCCAGTACTTC.

This chain joins TRBV20-1 and TRBJ2-1; D not resolved. The V and J ends lost 3 bases and 3 bases respectively, with 3 bases between them. Germline lookup yields CDR1 DFQATT and CDR2 SNEGSKA (reference sequence). This CDR3 has 11 amino acids. The CDR3 protein is CSARYYNEQFF. CDR3 in DNA: TGCAGTGCTAGGTACTACAATGAGCAGTTCTTC.

The chain carries TRBV4-1 and TRBJ2-4; D is unresolved. Germline CDR1 MGHRA, CDR2 YSYEKL. Deletions cut 4 bases from V and 0 bases from J, with 4 bases between. CDR3 length: 13 amino acids. Written as DNA, the CDR3 is TGCGCCAGCAGCCGTCTAGCCAAAAACATTCAGTACTTC. Translation: CASSRLAKNIQYF.

This chain connects TRBV6-6 to TRBJ1-1; D is undetermined. The V and J ends lost 0 bases and 8 bases respectively, with 10 bases between them. This CDR3 contains 13 residues. Germline-derived CDR1 and CDR2 are MNHNY and SVGAGI (reference sequence). CDR3 sequence: CASSYSEGGEAFF. CDR3 DNA sequence: TGTGCCAGCAGTTACTCGGAGGGAGGGGAAGCTTTCTTT.

The V and J genes are TRBV2 and TRBJ1-2, with a possible D match to TRBD1 (6 bases). Germline V lookup: CDR1 SNHLY, CDR2 FYNNEI. The length of the CDR3 is 13 residues. V was pared by 8 bases and J by 4 bases, with 14 bases between. In DNA, the CDR3 is TGTGCCAGCCGAGGGGGTCAGACCTATGGCTACACCTTC. Amino acid sequence: CASRGGQTYGYTF.

The chain couples TRBV6-1 to TRBJ1-2; 8 nucleotides line up with TRBD1. The germline V gene has CDR1 MNHNS and CDR2 SASEGT. The CDR3 runs 15 residues. V shed 2 bases, J shed 3 bases, and the junction held 5 bases outside the gene matches. CDR3 region: CASSEKGQVYYGYTF. The DNA of the CDR3 is TGTGCCAGCAGTGAAAAGGGACAGGTTTACTATGGCTACACCTTC.

The chain employs TRBV29-1 and TRBJ1-1, with D perhaps TRBD1 (5 bases). Germline values: CDR1 SQVTM, CDR2 ANQGSEA. The CDR3 extends over 13 amino acids. V was clipped by 6 bases and J by 1 base, with 12 bases between them. CDR3 sequence reads: CSVRRGGNTEAFF. The CDR3 bases are TGCAGCGTCCGGAGGGGCGGGAACACTGAAGCTTTCTTT.

This clone was detected a few times. This sequence joins TRBV19 and TRBJ1-1; 10 bases are shared with TRBD1. Trimming removed 9 bases from V and 5 bases from J; junction bases left unmatched: 3. CDR3 length: 12 residues. Germline CDR1 and CDR2: LNHDA and SQIVND (reference sequence). This CDR3 reads CASRGQGTEAFF. The CDR3 coding sequence is TGTGCCAGCCGGGGACAGGGGACTGAAGCTTTCTTT. The variable domain in full, completed from reference TRBV19 and TRBJ1-1, reads DGGITQSPKYLFRKEGQNVTLSCEQNLNHDAMYWYRQDPGQGLRLIYYSQIVNDFQKGDIAEGYSVSREKKESFPLTVTSAQKNPTAFYLCASRGQGTEAFFGQGTRLTVV.

As DNA, the CDR3 is TGTGCCAGCAGCTTGGGTAGGGGTGGAGGCTACACCTTC. Its protein product is CASSLGRGGGYTF. The rearrangement joins TRBV5-6 to TRBJ1-2; tentatively, D is TRBD1 (5 bases). CDR1 SGHDT and CDR2 YYEEEE come from the germline V gene. Trimming removed 0 bases at V and 8 bases at J, with 11 bases between. The CDR3 has 13 amino acids.

This clone was seen a single time. The chain carries TRBV6-5 and TRBJ1-4, with a tentative D call TRBD1 (5 bases). Germline CDR1 is MNHEY and CDR2 is SVGAGI. Trimming removed 0 bases from V and 10 bases from J, with 15 bases in between. This CDR3 spans 15 amino acids. CDR3 nucleotide sequence: TGTGCCAGCAGTTACTCCCCCGGGGGAGGTGGAAAACTGTTTTTT. This translates into CASSYSPGGGGKLFF.

The chain uses TRBV5-1 and TRBJ1-1; D call uncertain. The CDR3 length is 14 residues. Germline lookup yields CDR1 SGHRS and CDR2 YFSETQ. The V and J ends lost 7 bases and 6 bases respectively, with 19 bases between them. CDR3 nucleotides: TGCGCCAGCTCGGAAGGAGGCGGGAGGGCTGAAGCTTTCTTT. Residues: CASSEGGGRAEAFF.

There are a few counts of this clone. The DNA of the CDR3 is TGCGCCAGCAGCTTGGTTCCAGGGATATACAATGAGCAGTTCTTC. Amino acids: CASSLVPGIYNEQFF. The chain joins TRBV5-1 to TRBJ2-1, with a weak D call TRBD1 (5 bases). Trimming shortened V by 0 bases and J by 4 bases, and 11 bases separated the two germline ends. The CDR3 has 15 amino acids. Germline values: CDR1 SGHRS, CDR2 YFSETQ.

This clone appeared a few times. The J gene is TRBJ1-2, the V gene TRBV28; D is unresolved. This CDR3 comprises 10 residues. V lost 10 bases and J 4 bases, leaving 7 bases between the germline ends. Germline CDR1 MDHEN, CDR2 SYDVKM. CDR3 sequence: CATRGYGYTF. The CDR3 DNA sequence: TGTGCCACCCGGGGCTATGGCTACACCTTC.

This sequence joins TRBV4-3 and TRBJ2-7; TRBD1 agrees at 9 bases. Germline V gene lookup returns CDR1 LGHNA and CDR2 YSLEER. The ends lost 1 base at V and 1 base at J; junction bases unmatched: 8. The CDR3 spans 17 residues. CDR3 loop: CASSQAMDGQGSYEQYF. The CDR3 bases are TGCGCCAGCAGCCAAGCTATGGACGGACAGGGGTCCTACGAGCAGTACTTC.

V gene TRBV5-1 combines with J gene TRBJ2-3; D not certain. CDR1 is SGHRS, CDR2 YFSETQ, per germline. The V end was cut by 2 bases, the J end by 0 bases, with 7 bases between. The CDR3 contains 14 residues. DNA for the CDR3: TGCGCCAGCAGCTTCACAGAAAGCACAGATACGCAGTATTTT. It codes for CASSFTESTDTQYF.

The V and J genes are TRBV27 and TRBJ1-1, with 10 bases lining up with TRBD1. The CDR3 spans 16 residues. V was pared by 6 bases and J by 0 bases, with 7 bases of the junction left unmatched. Germline-derived CDR1 and CDR2 are MNHEY and SMNVEV (reference sequence). The CDR3 sequence is CASSQRQGALNTEAFF. The CDR3 DNA reads TGTGCCAGCAGCCAAAGACAGGGGGCGTTGAACACTGAAGCTTTCTTT.

The V and J genes are TRBV19 and TRBJ1-3, with D unresolved. This CDR3 has 15 residues. The V gene lost 1 base and the J gene lost 2 bases, with 9 bases spanning the gap. CDR1 is LNHDA, CDR2 SQIVND, per germline (reference sequence). Here the CDR3 reads CASSIGGSAGNTIYF. DNA of the CDR3: TGTGCCAGTAGTATAGGAGGGTCGGCTGGAAACACCATATATTTT. The variable domain in full, completed from reference TRBV19 and TRBJ1-3, reads DGGITQSPKYLFRKEGQNVTLSCEQNLNHDAMYWYRQDPGQGLRLIYYSQIVNDFQKGDIAEGYSVSREKKESFPLTVTSAQKNPTAFYLCASSIGGSAGNTIYFGEGSWLTVV.

This chain uses TRBV5-1 with TRBJ1-5; the match to TRBD1 covers 9 bases. With 4 bases clipped from V and 4 bases from J, the junction kept 3 bases outside the gene matches. CDR3 length equals 14 residues. The germline V gene has CDR1 SGHRS and CDR2 YFSETQ. The CDR3 sequence: CASSPGTGNQPQHF. The CDR3 coding sequence is TGCGCCAGCAGCCCTGGGACAGGGAATCAGCCCCAGCATTTT.

V and J are TRBV6-6 and TRBJ2-5; 9 bases agree with TRBD2. The J call may be wrong; the DNA end is better matched by TRBJ2-7. The germline CDR1 and CDR2 sequences are MNHNY and SVGAGI (reference sequence). The CDR3 sequence is 16 residues long. CDR3 bases: TGTGCCAGCAGTTACTCCGCTAGCGGGGTCCCGTACGAGCAGTACTTC. Translation gives CASSYSASGVPYEQYF.